This T cell receptor beta chain originates from a study of cytomegalovirus exposure and HLA in healthy donors. The PCR was carried out with 60 Vbeta primers and 13 Jbeta primers. Libraries were prepared by immunoSEQ multiplex PCR; TCRdb keeps only in-frame clonotypes and omits some of them. The sample carries 180,000 or so clones, about three quarters recorded once. Findings and caveats of the study: Later analysis identified about 17,000 TCR beta sequences associated with HLA alleles, using a false discovery rate threshold of 0.05.

Trimming stripped 5 bases from V and 9 bases from J, with 14 bases between. This CDR3 has 13 amino acids. Germline lookup yields CDR1 SGHAT and CDR2 FQNNGV. As to this clone: Its matching antigen is unknown.

The specimen sequenced was PBMCs. This TCR was recovered from a man between 18 and 35 years old in good health and CMV-seronegative. The rearrangement uses TRBV11-2 and TRBJ2-1; D is possibly TRBD2 (5 bases). The CDR3 protein is CASSLLRGGEQFF. CDR3 nucleotides: TGTGCCAGCAGCCTCCTTCGGGGTGGTGAGCAGTTCTTC.